This T cell receptor beta chain was captured in a study of PD-1 blockade in classical Hodgkin lymphoma. Turning to this clone: Antigen: not known.

Study conclusions and caveats: Newly diagnosed patients were said to have less baseline TCR diversity than healthy donors did. Prior to therapy, complete responders displayed diversity much like that of newly diagnosed patients.

Every one of the patients relapsed after autologous stem cell transplantation (brentuximab vedotin exposure was variable). The repertoire was sequenced with immunoSEQ multiplex PCR; TCRdb's copy has only in-frame clones and lacks some. Here the sample spans roughly 13,000 clones, more than 85% being singletons. The germline V gene has CDR1 SGHDN and CDR2 FVKESK. The V end lost 1 base, the J end lost 7 bases, and 10 bases lay between the germline ends. This CDR3 has 13 amino acids. The sequencing here drew on peripheral blood mononuclear cells (PBMCs), taken at baseline. This receptor was obtained from a human donor with classical Hodgkin lymphoma. This sequence joins TRBV14 and TRBJ1-1; D is possibly TRBD1 (5 bases). The CDR3: CASSQGGFNEAFF. CDR3 DNA sequence: TGTGCCAGCAGCCAAGGGGGGTTTAATGAAGCTTTCTTT.